The sequence of this T cell receptor beta chain was determined in a study of neurological immune-mediated disorders. The authors made cDNA by 5'RACE with 10-nucleotide random UMIs. TCRdb fed the 5' RACE reads into MiXCR, producing one record per CDR3 protein. The sample yields 55,000 to 65,000 distinct CDR3 sequences, about 3.5% seen once. CDR1 and CDR2 from the germline V gene are ENHRY and SYGVKD. This CDR3 region has 16 residues. Trimming at V came to 3 bases and at J to 7 bases, leaving 10 bases not matched to a gene. This clonotype was detected ten times or more. The sequence was collected from a woman between 50 and 59 years old with multiple sclerosis. V gene TRBV10-3 combines with J gene TRBJ2-1; 9 bases agree with TRBD2. The sample taken for sequencing was PBMCs. Here the CDR3 reads CAISDSASGTSNEQFF. The CDR3 DNA reads TGTGCCATCAGTGACTCGGCTAGCGGGACTTCGAATGAGCAGTTCTTC.